This passage covers 28 T cell receptor beta chains from one sample sequenced in a study of early T cells in non-severe SARS-CoV-2 infection (dated by TCRdb to the early 2020s). Library preparation employed 5' RACE. This sample was sequenced with a NextSeq 500. In TCRdb, the public reads were trimmed at Q25 with fastp and aligned with MiXCR, with productive beta chains retained. CDR3 protein sequences are deduplicated, and each keeps its most common genes and DNA. The sample yields some 35,000 distinct CDR3 sequences; under 7% were counted once. Under 25% of the sample comes from the top ten. The sample consisted of whole blood, taken at baseline. These receptors were taken from an adult who was a healthcare worker with PCR-confirmed SARS-CoV-2 infection or an uninfected control (not recorded which).

V usage is TRBV7-3 and J usage is TRBJ2-6; unclear D gene. The ends were cut back, 5 bases at V and 2 bases at J, with 13 bases in the middle. CDR1 is SGHTA and CDR2 is FQGTGA in the germline V gene. This CDR3 spans 16 amino acids. CDR3: CASSPDVATGANVLTF. Written as DNA, the CDR3 is TGTGCCAGCAGCCCGGATGTGGCCACTGGGGCCAACGTCCTGACTTTC.

This clonotype was counted between two and nine times. The V call is TRBV6-1, the J call TRBJ2-5; 10 positions match TRBD2. The junction had 3 bases not matched to a gene; V was cut back by 4 bases and J by 1 base. CDR1 MNHNS and CDR2 SASEGT come from the germline V gene. The CDR3 is made up of 15 amino acids. Here the CDR3 DNA reads TGTGCCAGCAGTGGTCAGCGGGAGGGCCAAGAGACCCAGTACTTC. Protein sequence: CASSGQREGQETQYF.

A few counts support this clonotype. This chain links TRBV7-3 with TRBJ1-2; no clear D gene. The germline CDR1 and CDR2 sequences are SGHTA and FQGTGA. The CDR3 is 14 residues long. With 5 bases removed from V and 8 bases from J, the gap between germline ends came to 18 bases. CDR3: CASSPTSERMGYTF. DNA for the CDR3: TGTGCCAGCAGCCCCACCTCGGAGCGGATGGGCTACACCTTC.

The rearrangement uses TRBV2 and TRBJ2-7; D unresolved. The V end lost 7 bases, the J end lost 3 bases, and 7 bases lay between the germline ends. Germline CDR1 SNHLY, CDR2 FYNNEI. The CDR3 covers 11 residues. CDR3 bases: TGTGCCAGCACTAGAATCTACGAGCAGTACTTC. Encoded protein: CASTRIYEQYF.

This clonotype is categorized as medium-sized. The rearrangement links TRBV5-1 to TRBJ1-1, with a possible D match to TRBD1 (5 bases). CDR1 and CDR2 (germline): SGHRS, YFSETQ. Trimming cost V 0 bases and J 3 bases, with 9 bases left between them. The CDR3 covers 14 residues. Written as DNA, the CDR3 is TGCGCCAGCAGCTTGGCCGGGGGTTACACTGAAGCTTTCTTT. Translating gives CASSLAGGYTEAFF.

Ten or more counts support this clonotype. The chain couples TRBV7-6 to TRBJ2-2; 7 positions agree with TRBD1. Trimming removed 0 bases from V and 4 bases from J; junction bases left unmatched: 11. CDR3 length: 18 amino acids. In germline, CDR1 is SGHVS, CDR2 FNYEAQ. CDR3 sequence: CASSLALRGKKPTGELFF. The CDR3 DNA reads TGTGCCAGCAGCTTAGCACTCAGGGGGAAGAAGCCCACCGGGGAGCTGTTTTTT. The full variable domain, its missing parts supplied by reference TRBV7-6 and TRBJ2-2, is GAGVSQSPRYKVTKRGQDVALRCDPISGHVSLYWYRQALGQGPEFLTYFNYEAQQDKSGLPNDRFSAERPEGSISTLTIQRTEQRDSAMYRCASSLALRGKKPTGELFFGEGSRLTVL.

The chain carries TRBV28 and TRBJ2-7, with D perhaps TRBD1 or TRBD2 (6 bases each). CDR3 length: 15 residues. The V end lost 7 bases, the J end lost 6 bases, and 22 bases lay between the germline ends. Per germline, CDR1 MDHEN and CDR2 SYDVKM. This chain's CDR3 is CASTLPGTGAVEQYF. For the CDR3, the DNA is TGTGCCAGCACCCTACCCGGGACGGGGGCGGTCGAGCAGTACTTC.

This clonotype was seen a few times. The chain has TRBV19 and TRBJ1-4, with D hard to call. CDR1 is LNHDA and CDR2 is SQIVND in the germline V gene (reference sequence). V lost 3 bases and J 8 bases, leaving 28 bases between the germline ends. There are 19 residues in the CDR3. This chain's CDR3 is CASSMRPPGHNSFGEKLFF. In DNA, the CDR3 is TGTGCCAGTAGTATGAGGCCGCCCGGGCACAACAGTTTCGGGGAAAAACTGTTTTTT.

There are many counts of this clonotype. The CDR3: CASSLAGTSGYEQYF. The CDR3 DNA is TGTGCCAGCAGCTTGGCCGGGACTAGCGGCTACGAGCAGTACTTC. The J gene is TRBJ2-7, the V gene TRBV5-4; 11 bases align to TRBD2. Per the germline V gene, CDR1 is SGHNT and CDR2 is YYREEE (reference sequence). The trim removed 0 bases at V and 3 bases at J, leaving 2 bases unmatched. The length of the CDR3 is 15 residues. The full variable domain, in which reference TRBV5-4 and TRBJ2-7 provide the parts outside the CDR3, is ETGVTQSPTHLIKTRGQQVTLRCSSQSGHNTVSWYQQALGQGPQFIFQYYREEENGRGNFPPRFSGLQFPNYSSELNVNALELDDSALYLCASSLAGTSGYEQYFGPGTRLTVT.

This clonotype was observed many times. The chain carries TRBV6-6 and TRBJ1-1; D is unclear. The CDR3 contains 15 residues. The germline V gene has CDR1 MNHNY and CDR2 SVGAGI (reference sequence). The V gene lost 6 bases and the J gene lost 0 bases, with 14 bases spanning the gap. CDR3 region: CASSPIGQMNTEAFF. The CDR3 DNA sequence: TGTGCCAGCAGCCCGATAGGGCAAATGAACACTGAAGCTTTCTTT.

This clonotype was recorded at least ten times. The V and J genes are TRBV14 and TRBJ1-2; D unclear. This CDR3 has 12 residues. Germline V gene lookup returns CDR1 SGHDN and CDR2 FVKESK. V lost 1 base, J lost 5 bases, and 5 bases lay in between. CDR3 sequence: CASSQVWYGYTF. Here the CDR3 DNA reads TGTGCCAGCAGCCAAGTATGGTATGGCTACACCTTC.

This clonotype was observed at least ten times. The chain has TRBV6-6 and TRBJ1-5, with 10 bases matching TRBD1. Germline values: CDR1 MNHNY, CDR2 SVGAGI (reference sequence). Germline trimming cut 2 bases from V and 6 bases from J; bases unmatched to any gene: 1. The CDR3 is 14 amino acids. The CDR3 sequence is CASSYGTGAQPQHF. The DNA of the CDR3 is TGTGCCAGCAGTTACGGGACAGGGGCTCAGCCCCAGCATTTT.

The table lists this clonotype with a few counts. A junction end diverges from the germline sequence, so it may reflect a read error. V is TRBV7-7 and J is TRBJ2-2, with a possible D match to TRBD1 (5 bases). The CDR3 totals 18 residues. Germline CDR1 is SSHAT and CDR2 is FNYEAQ (reference sequence). This CDR3 reads CASSSSIGHRRNTGELFF. For the CDR3, the DNA is TGTGCTAGCAGCTCTTCGATTGGGCACAGGAGGAACACCGGGGAGCTGTTTTTT.

This clonotype has more than one count but fewer than ten. The CDR3 here is CASSQVGRDPGYTF. CDR3 nucleotide sequence: TGCGCCAGCAGCCAAGTCGGCAGGGACCCTGGCTACACCTTC. The chain has TRBV4-3 and TRBJ1-2; a possible D gene is TRBD1 (5 bases). There are 14 residues in the CDR3. Germline-derived CDR1 and CDR2 are LGHNA and YSLEER. V was pared by 1 base and J by 7 bases, with 13 bases between.

The V call is TRBV25-1, the J call TRBJ2-2; TRBD1 might be the D (5 bases). The ends were cut back, 4 bases at V and 3 bases at J, with 12 bases in the middle. Germline V CDR1 and CDR2: MGHDK, SYGVNS. CDR3 length: 15 amino acids. This CDR3 is CASSGMGRDTGELFF. CDR3 bases: TGTGCCAGCAGTGGGATGGGCAGGGACACCGGGGAGCTGTTTTTT.

This clonotype was observed a few times. The chain employs TRBV12-3 or TRBV12-4 and TRBJ1-5, with D tentatively TRBD1 (5 bases). The CDR3 spans 15 residues. Between the trimmed V and J ends, which lost 7 bases and 5 bases, there was a span of 18 bases. This chain's CDR3 is CASTGGGGSDQPQHF. CDR3 in DNA: TGTGCCAGCACCGGGGGGGGTGGATCGGATCAGCCCCAGCATTTT.

This clonotype was detected only a few times. The rearrangement uses TRBV4-3 and TRBJ1-4; TRBD1 might be the D (5 bases). The CDR3 runs 15 residues. The V and J ends lost 0 bases and 7 bases respectively, with 12 bases between them. Germline V gene data show CDR1 as LGHNA and CDR2 as YSLEER. The CDR3 DNA reads TGCGCCAGCAGCCAAGACCGGGGACGGGGTGAAAAACTGTTTTTT. Protein sequence: CASSQDRGRGEKLFF.

This rearrangement joins TRBV11-3 to TRBJ2-2; D is uncertain. V dropped 5 bases and J dropped 2 bases, with 21 bases sitting between them. The CDR3 length is 18 residues. From germline, CDR1 is SGHNT and CDR2 YENEEA. The CDR3 region has the DNA TGTGCCAGCAGCCACCCGAGATCGGGCCAGGATAACACCGGGGAGCTGTTTTTT. Translated, it gives CASSHPRSGQDNTGELFF.

This clonotype has ten or more counts. The rearrangement links TRBV20-1 to TRBJ2-7; D is perhaps TRBD1 (6 bases). The CDR3 sequence is 13 residues long. V shed 6 bases and J shed 7 bases, with 19 bases lying between them. The germline gives CDR1 DFQATT, CDR2 SNEGSKA (reference sequence). The CDR3 protein is CSADRPGSREQYF. The CDR3 DNA reads TGCAGTGCCGACAGGCCGGGTAGTAGGGAGCAGTACTTC.

The V and J genes are TRBV20-1 and TRBJ1-5; D is uncertain. This CDR3 region has 14 residues. CDR1 is DFQATT, CDR2 SNEGSKA, per germline (reference sequence). The ends were cut back, 1 base at V and 4 bases at J, with 11 bases in the middle. CDR3 bases: TGCAGTGCTAGAGGAGGTACTGGGAATCAGCCCCAGCATTTT. Its protein is CSARGGTGNQPQHF.

This clonotype has ten or more counts. The rearrangement uses TRBV3-1 and TRBJ2-1, with 9 bases identical to TRBD2. Germline V CDR1 and CDR2: LGHDT, YNNKEL (reference sequence). V lost 3 bases to trimming and J lost 9 bases; unmatched junction nucleotides: 6. This CDR3 is built from 14 residues. The chain's CDR3 is CASSHGGRGAEQFF. The CDR3 bases are TGTGCCAGCAGCCACGGCGGGAGGGGGGCTGAGCAGTTCTTC.

The rearrangement joins TRBV11-2 to TRBJ2-1, with TRBD2 identical over 8 bases. This CDR3 has 15 residues. V was clipped by 5 bases and J by 4 bases; unmatched bases: 7. CDR1 is SGHAT and CDR2 is FQNNGV in the germline V gene. The CDR3 sequence: CASSPRVAGYNEQFF. Written as DNA, the CDR3 is TGTGCCAGCAGCCCCCGGGTAGCGGGATACAATGAGCAGTTCTTC.

The rearrangement links TRBV25-1 to TRBJ1-1, with a possible D match to TRBD1 (5 bases). With 6 bases removed from V and 3 bases from J, the gap between germline ends came to 11 bases. Germline assignment: CDR1 MGHDK and CDR2 SYGVNS. This CDR3 is 13 amino acids long. Here the CDR3 DNA reads TGTGCCAGCAGCCCCCCAGGGTACACTGAAGCTTTCTTT. It codes for CASSPPGYTEAFF.

A few counts support this clonotype. The chain recombines TRBV28 with TRBJ1-3; no clear D. V was cut by 1 base and J by 3 bases, with 10 bases left in between. Germline CDR1 MDHEN, CDR2 SYDVKM. The CDR3 length is 15 residues. The CDR3, as DNA: TGTGCCAGCAGTTTATTCATACGGAATGGAAACACCATATATTTT. Its protein is CASSLFIRNGNTIYF.

This clonotype was detected ten times or more. The rearrangement joins TRBV7-8 to TRBJ2-1, with D possibly TRBD1 on 5 matching bases. CDR1 is SGHVS and CDR2 is FQNEAQ in the germline V gene. Trimming took off 5 bases at V and 4 bases at J, with 9 bases between the two ends. The CDR3 is 13 residues long. CDR3 residues: CASSPDTYNEQFF. CDR3 sequence (DNA): TGTGCCAGCAGCCCGGACACTTACAATGAGCAGTTCTTC.

This clonotype was seen ten or more times. V and J are TRBV12-3 or TRBV12-4 and TRBJ2-7; D gene ambiguous. CDR3 size: 15 residues. With 4 bases removed from V and 1 base from J, the gap between germline ends came to 14 bases. The CDR3 sequence is CASSSISISSYEQYF. CDR3 coding DNA: TGTGCCAGCAGTTCCATTAGCATCTCGTCCTACGAGCAGTACTTC.

The chain couples TRBV19 to TRBJ2-3, with a tentative D call TRBD1 (5 bases). CDR1 is LNHDA, CDR2 SQIVND, per germline (reference sequence). V shed 4 bases and J shed 5 bases, with 16 bases lying between them. The CDR3 is 15 amino acids. The DNA for the CDR3 is TGTGCCAGTAGTACTCCCTCGCAGGGTCAAGATACGCAGTATTTT. Translation gives CASSTPSQGQDTQYF.

This clonotype has at least ten counts. The chain carries TRBV20-1 and TRBJ2-7; a weak D match, TRBD2 (5 bases). V was pared by 6 bases and J by 7 bases, with 13 bases between. CDR1 is DFQATT, CDR2 SNEGSKA, per germline (reference sequence). The CDR3 has 11 amino acids. Here the CDR3 reads CSARREREQYF. CDR3 DNA sequence: TGCAGTGCCAGGAGAGAGCGGGAGCAGTACTTC.